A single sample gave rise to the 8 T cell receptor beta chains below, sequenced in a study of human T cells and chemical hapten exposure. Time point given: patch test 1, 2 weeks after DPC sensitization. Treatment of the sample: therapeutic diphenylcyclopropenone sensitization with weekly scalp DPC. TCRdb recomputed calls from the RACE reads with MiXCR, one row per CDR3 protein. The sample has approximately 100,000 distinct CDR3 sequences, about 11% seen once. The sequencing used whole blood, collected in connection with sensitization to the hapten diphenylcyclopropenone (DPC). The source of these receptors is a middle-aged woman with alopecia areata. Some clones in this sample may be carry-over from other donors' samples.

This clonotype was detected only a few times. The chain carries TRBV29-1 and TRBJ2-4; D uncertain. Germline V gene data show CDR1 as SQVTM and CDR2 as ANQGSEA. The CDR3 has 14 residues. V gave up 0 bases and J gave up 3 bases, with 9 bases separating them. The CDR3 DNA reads TGCAGCGTTGAAGATCGATCAGGCAAAAACATTCAGTACTTC. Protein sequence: CSVEDRSGKNIQYF.

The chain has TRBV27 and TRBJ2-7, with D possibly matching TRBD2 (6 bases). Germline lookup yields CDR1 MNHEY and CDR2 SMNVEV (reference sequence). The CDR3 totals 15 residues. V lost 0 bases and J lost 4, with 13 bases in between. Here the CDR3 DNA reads TGTGCCAGCAGTTTATCGGTGGCGGGGAGGTACGAGCAGTACTTC. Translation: CASSLSVAGRYEQYF.

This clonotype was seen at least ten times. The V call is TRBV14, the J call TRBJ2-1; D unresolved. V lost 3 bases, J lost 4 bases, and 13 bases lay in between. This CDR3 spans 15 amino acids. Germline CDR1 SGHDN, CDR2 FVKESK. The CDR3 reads CASSHQRTVYNEQFF. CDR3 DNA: TGTGCCAGCAGCCATCAGAGGACCGTGTACAATGAGCAGTTCTTC.

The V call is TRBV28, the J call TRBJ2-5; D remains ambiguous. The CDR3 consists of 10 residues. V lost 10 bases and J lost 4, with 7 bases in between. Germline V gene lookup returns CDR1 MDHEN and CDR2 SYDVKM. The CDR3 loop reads CATRRETQYF. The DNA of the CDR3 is TGTGCCACCCGCAGAGAGACCCAGTACTTC.

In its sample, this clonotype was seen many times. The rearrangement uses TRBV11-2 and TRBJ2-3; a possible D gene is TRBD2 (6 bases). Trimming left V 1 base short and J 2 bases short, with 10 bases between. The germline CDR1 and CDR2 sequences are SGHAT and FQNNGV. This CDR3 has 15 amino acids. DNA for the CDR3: TGTGCCAGCAGCTTAGGGGCGGGATTCACAGATACGCAGTATTTT. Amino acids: CASSLGAGFTDTQYF.

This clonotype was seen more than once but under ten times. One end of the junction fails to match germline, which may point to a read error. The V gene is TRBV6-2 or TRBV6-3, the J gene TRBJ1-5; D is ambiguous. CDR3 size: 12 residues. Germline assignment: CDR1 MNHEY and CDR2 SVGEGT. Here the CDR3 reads CASSGSSQPQHF. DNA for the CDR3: TGTGCCAGCAGCGGCAGCAGTCAGCCCCAGCATTTT.

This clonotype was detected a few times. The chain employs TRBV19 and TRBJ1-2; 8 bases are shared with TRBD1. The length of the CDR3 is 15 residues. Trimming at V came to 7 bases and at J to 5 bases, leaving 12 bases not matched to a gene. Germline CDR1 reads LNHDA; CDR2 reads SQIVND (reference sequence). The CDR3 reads CASIAGGSSVYGYTF. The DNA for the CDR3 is TGTGCCAGTATTGCAGGGGGCTCGAGCGTATATGGCTACACCTTC. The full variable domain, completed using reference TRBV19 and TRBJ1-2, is DGGITQSPKYLFRKEGQNVTLSCEQNLNHDAMYWYRQDPGQGLRLIYYSQIVNDFQKGDIAEGYSVSREKKESFPLTVTSAQKNPTAFYLCASIAGGSSVYGYTFGSGTRLTVV.

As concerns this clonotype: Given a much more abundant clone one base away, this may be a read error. The CDR3 DNA is TGTGCCAGTTCGAGCTGGACAGGGGGCACAGATACGCAGTTTTTT. Translating gives CASSSWTGGTDTQFF. The J gene is TRBJ2-3, the V gene TRBV19, with TRBD1 identical over 11 bases. Germline assignment: CDR1 LNHDA and CDR2 SQIVND (reference sequence). The CDR3 extends over 15 amino acids.